The clone carrying this T cell receptor (beta chain) was found a few times. Its antigen is as yet unknown. At one boundary the junction diverges from the germline segment, which might be a read error. The germline V gene encodes CDR1 SSHAT and CDR2 FNYEAQ (reference sequence). The CDR3 covers 14 residues. This entry belongs to a study of T cells in Graves' hyperthyroidism and ophthalmopathy. Ophthalmopathy patients all had a Clinical Activity Score of at least 3, a NOSPECS grade of at least 4 and disease under 3 months old. Each diagnosis was grounded in clinical symptoms, serum thyroxine and TRAb, thyroid ultrasound, and orbital computed tomography. Cells are PBMCs isolated from about 10 ml of fresh blood. The investigators amplified TCR beta CDR3 regions from RNA transcripts. The HTBI primer set served for first-round RT-PCR of the TCR CDR3. Via MiXCR, TCRdb re-called the multiplex PCR reads, giving one row per CDR3 protein. This sample has 620,000 or so distinct CDR3 sequences, with more than 12% found just once.

Overall study results and limits: Also found in blood were most expanded thyroid clonotypes above 0.001.

The chain joins TRBV7-7 to TRBJ2-1; D gene unclear. The sequenced sample consisted of blood. The clonotype was recovered from a woman in her fifties or sixties with Graves' ophthalmopathy. The CDR3 loop is CASSLYGSYNEQFF. The CDR3 coding sequence is TGTGCTAGCAGCTTATATGGCTCCTACAATGAGCAGTTCTTC.